This entry features one TCR beta chain sequence. Antigen: not known. TCRdb's copy holds only in-frame clones and misses some; the assay was immunoSEQ multiplex PCR. The sample consists of over 8,500 clones, around 89% of them appearing once. This CDR3 has 14 residues. Germline lookup yields CDR1 SQVTM and CDR2 ANQGSEA. V shed 3 bases and J shed 0 bases, with 10 bases lying between them. This sample was taken from a study of STAT3 mutations in large granular lymphocyte leukemia. Findings of the study overall: Suggested: STAT3 mutation was not the ancestral event for these clonal expansions. In T-cell large granular lymphocyte leukemia, about half of patients showed multiple immunodominant subclonotypes.

Material for sequencing was peripheral blood mononuclear cells. The rearrangement links TRBV29-1 to TRBJ2-3, with D tentatively TRBD1 or TRBD2 (5 bases each). The sequence was obtained from a man at least 80 years old with T-cell large granular lymphocyte leukemia. Some clones in this sample may be carry-over from other donors' samples. CDR3 loop: CSVDGTSSTDTQYF. The DNA for the CDR3 is TGCAGCGTTGATGGGACGTCGAGCACAGATACGCAGTATTTT.